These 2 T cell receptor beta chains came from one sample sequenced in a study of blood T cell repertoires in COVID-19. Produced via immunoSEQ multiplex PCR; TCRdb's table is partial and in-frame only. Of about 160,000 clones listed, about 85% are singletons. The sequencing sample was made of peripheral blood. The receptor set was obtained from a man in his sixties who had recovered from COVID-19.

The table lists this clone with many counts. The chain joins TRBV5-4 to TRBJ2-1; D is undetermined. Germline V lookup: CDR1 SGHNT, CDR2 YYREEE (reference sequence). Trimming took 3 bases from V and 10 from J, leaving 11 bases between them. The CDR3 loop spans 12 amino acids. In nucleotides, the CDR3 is TGTGCCAGCAGCTCTGAGGCTCTGGAGCAGTTCTTC. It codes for CASSSEALEQFF. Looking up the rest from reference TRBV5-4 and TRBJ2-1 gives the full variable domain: ETGVTQSPTHLIKTRGQQVTLRCSSQSGHNTVSWYQQALGQGPQFIFQYYREEENGRGNFPPRFSGLQFPNYSSELNVNALELDDSALYLCASSSEALEQFFGPGTRLTVL.

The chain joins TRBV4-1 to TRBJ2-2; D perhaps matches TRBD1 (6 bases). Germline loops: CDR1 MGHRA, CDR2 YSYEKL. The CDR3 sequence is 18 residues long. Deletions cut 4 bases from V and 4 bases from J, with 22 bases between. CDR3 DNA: TGCGCCAGCAGCCCACTACCCCTGGGGGCGCAGGCCACCGGGGAGCTGTTTTTT. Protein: CASSPLPLGAQATGELFF.